This is a list of T cell receptor beta chains from one sample in a study of OX40 agonist ivuxolimab in advanced cancers. Sequencing was performed with immunoSEQ multiplex PCR; in TCRdb, only in-frame clones are kept and a portion is missing. Of under 100,000 clones in the sample, approximately 90% were seen once. This material consisted of CD4+ or CD8+ T cells sorted from blood, taken in a trial of the OX40 agonist ivuxolimab. These receptor sequences come from an adult with an advanced solid tumor such as melanoma, head and neck, liver or kidney cancer. The CDR3 runs from the conserved cysteine through the conserved F or W. The D gene is left open where the match is weak. Only some rows state a clone size, as once, few, many or a class for expanded clones.

cdr3_length j_call clone_size v_call d_call cdr3_aa cdr3_nt
13 TRBJ1-4 once TRBV4-3 - CASSQERAEKLFF TGCGCCAGCAGCCAAGAAAGAGCGGAAAAACTGTTTTTT
12 TRBJ2-3 - TRBV28 - CASEKGSDTQYF TGTGCCAGCGAAAAGGGGTCAGATACGCAGTATTTT
15 TRBJ2-5 - TRBV11-3 TRBD2 CASSFGLADEETQYF TGTGCCAGCAGCTTCGGACTAGCGGATGAAGAGACCCAGTACTTC
11 TRBJ2-5 - TRBV30 - CDGRYQETQYF TGTGACGGGCGCTATCAAGAGACCCAGTACTTC
15 TRBJ2-1 - TRBV27 TRBD2 CASSKLAGVGNEQFF TGTGCCAGCAGTAAACTAGCGGGAGTAGGTAATGAGCAGTTCTTC
16 TRBJ2-4 - TRBV5-1 - CATAGVLGRAKNIQYF TGCGCCACCGCAGGGGTTTTAGGTAGGGCCAAAAACATTCAGTACTTC
23 TRBJ1-5 - TRBV10-3 - CAITQPPGVGGEGATNSNQPQHF TGTGCCATCACCCAGCCCCCAGGTGTTGGGGGAGAAGGCGCTACGAATAGCAATCAGCCCCAGCATTTT
13 TRBJ2-2 - TRBV28 - CASKGPRAGELFF TGTGCCAGCAAAGGTCCCCGGGCCGGGGAGCTGTTTTTT
15 TRBJ2-3 - TRBV7-2 - CASSLVGLDTDTQYF TGTGCCAGCAGCTTAGTCGGCTTAGACACAGATACGCAGTATTTT
15 TRBJ2-5 once TRBV4-1 TRBD2 CASSQVGRLQETQYF TGCGCCAGCAGCCAAGTCGGGAGGCTCCAAGAGACCCAGTACTTC
13 TRBJ2-3 - TRBV27 - CASRTFSTDTQYF TGTGCCAGCAGGACCTTTAGCACAGATACGCAGTATTTT
15 TRBJ1-3 - TRBV4-3 - CASSPTGNLGNTIYF TGCGCCAGCAGTCCAACAGGAAATCTTGGAAACACCATATATTTT
13 TRBJ1-2 - TRBV18 TRBD1 CASSRGEQGGYTF TGTGCCAGCTCACGGGGCGAACAGGGGGGCTACACCTTC
20 TRBJ2-3 - TRBV6-4 TRBD2 CASSDSRPLAGESPTDTQYF TGTGCCAGCAGTGACTCCCGGCCCCTTGCGGGAGAGTCCCCCACAGATACGCAGTATTTT
13 TRBJ1-3 few TRBV30 - CAWSRGFGNTIYF TGTGCCTGGAGTAGGGGATTCGGAAACACCATATATTTT
16 TRBJ2-5 - TRBV5-1 - CASSLGTQGFQETQYF TGCGCCAGCAGCTTGGGTACCCAGGGTTTTCAAGAGACCCAGTACTTC
15 TRBJ1-4 - TRBV12-5 - CASGGTGTPGEKLFF TGTGCTAGTGGTGGGACCGGGACCCCAGGAGAAAAACTGTTTTTT
16 TRBJ2-3 - TRBV5-1 - CASSLVVAVSTDTQYF TGCGCCAGCAGCTTGGTGGTAGCGGTTAGCACAGATACGCAGTATTTT
16 TRBJ2-3 few TRBV7-3 - CASSSGFGPDTDTQYF TGTGCCAGCAGCTCCGGGTTCGGGCCCGACACAGATACGCAGTATTTT
14 TRBJ1-3 - TRBV11-2 - CASSFWGSGNTIYF TGTGCCAGCAGCTTTTGGGGCTCTGGGAACACCATATATTTT
16 TRBJ2-1 - TRBV5-1 TRBD2 CASSFQTSGNYNEQFF TGCGCCAGCAGCTTCCAGACTAGCGGGAACTACAATGAGCAGTTCTTC
16 TRBJ2-7 - TRBV18 TRBD1 CASSPPMGQGRYEQYF TGTGCCAGCTCACCACCGATGGGACAGGGGAGGTACGAGCAGTACTTC
13 TRBJ1-1 - TRBV7-2 - CASSLGRNTEAFF TGTGCCAGCAGCCTTGGACGGAACACTGAAGCTTTCTTT
15 TRBJ1-4 - TRBV6-6 - CASRDPHATNEKLFF TGTGCCAGCAGGGACCCCCATGCAACTAATGAAAAACTGTTTTTT
16 TRBJ1-1 - TRBV5-1 - CASSRTRQEMNTEAFF TGCGCCAGCAGCCGGACCAGACAGGAGATGAACACTGAAGCTTTCTTT
15 TRBJ1-5 - TRBV6-5 - CASRPQGIRNQPQHF TGTGCCAGCAGACCCCAGGGGATAAGGAATCAGCCCCAGCATTTT
15 TRBJ1-2 - TRBV19 - CASSIESSGNYGYTF TGTGCCAGTAGTATTGAATCTTCTGGGAACTATGGCTACACCTTC
15 TRBJ2-7 - TRBV5-1 TRBD1 CASSFTGVGSYEQYF TGCGCCAGCAGCTTCACAGGGGTCGGCTCCTACGAGCAGTACTTC
15 TRBJ2-5 - TRBV7-2 - CASSLDRGFWETQYF TGTGCCAGCAGCTTAGATCGGGGGTTTTGGGAGACCCAGTACTTC
14 TRBJ2-5 - TRBV12-2 - CASPPRTVQETQYF TGTGCAAGTCCCCCGAGGACAGTACAAGAGACCCAGTACTTC
15 TRBJ2-3 - TRBV11-2 - CASSLGSPSTDTQYF TGTGCCAGCAGCTTAGGGTCCCCCAGCACAGATACGCAGTATTTT
12 TRBJ1-2 few TRBV7-9 - CASSFAGGGYTF TGTGCCAGCAGCTTCGCTGGAGGGGGCTACACCTTC
15 TRBJ2-3 - TRBV9 - CASSVEGLPTDTQYF TGTGCCAGCAGCGTAGAGGGACTCCCTACAGATACGCAGTATTTT
13 TRBJ1-5 - TRBV29-1 TRBD1 CSVTTGPNQPQHF TGCAGCGTGACGACAGGGCCCAATCAGCCCCAGCATTTT
15 TRBJ1-4 - TRBV6-6 TRBD1 CASSYGDRANEKLFF TGTGCCAGCAGTTACGGCGACAGGGCAAATGAAAAACTGTTTTTT
16 TRBJ2-7 once TRBV6-1 TRBD2 CASSVRSLAGVGEQYF TGTGCCAGCAGTGTACGCAGCCTAGCGGGAGTTGGCGAGCAGTACTTC
12 TRBJ1-3 once TRBV5-6 - CASSLGRNTIYF TGTGCCAGCAGCCTAGGCCGTAACACCATATATTTT
15 TRBJ1-5 - TRBV6-6 TRBD1 CASKDRDRPNQPQHF TGTGCCAGCAAGGACCGGGACAGACCCAATCAGCCCCAGCATTTT
16 TRBJ1-5 - TRBV4-3 - CASSQDPGPLNQPQHF TGCGCCAGCAGCCAAGATCCAGGGCCCCTCAATCAGCCCCAGCATTTT
13 TRBJ2-5 - TRBV30 - CAWSVRFAETQYF TGTGCCTGGAGTGTACGGTTCGCCGAGACCCAGTACTTC
14 TRBJ2-7 - TRBV7-2 TRBD1 CASSFDRGRYEQYF TGTGCCAGCAGCTTCGACAGGGGGCGGTACGAGCAGTACTTC
12 TRBJ2-3 - TRBV6-1 - CASSALTPTQYF TGTGCCAGCAGTGCCCTCACCCCAACGCAGTATTTT
14 TRBJ2-1 once TRBV6-5 - CASSYYDRRNEQFF TGTGCCAGCAGTTACTACGACAGGCGAAATGAGCAGTTCTTC
16 TRBJ1-1 - TRBV25-1 - CASSPQSTRMNTEAFF TGTGCCAGCAGTCCCCAATCGACACGGATGAACACTGAAGCTTTCTTT
15 TRBJ2-6 - TRBV30 - CAWRPTSSGANVLTF TGTGCCTGGAGACCGACTAGCTCTGGGGCCAACGTCCTGACTTTC
14 TRBJ2-3 - TRBV27 TRBD2 CASSFGTRPDTQYF TGTGCCAGCAGTTTCGGGACTAGGCCAGATACGCAGTATTTT
15 TRBJ2-2 - TRBV12-5 TRBD1 CASGPRGRGTGELFF TGTGCTAGTGGTCCTAGGGGGCGAGGCACCGGGGAGCTGTTTTTT
15 TRBJ2-5 - TRBV19 TRBD2 CASSIGTSPIETQYF TGTGCCAGTAGTATCGGGACTAGTCCCATAGAGACCCAGTACTTC
12 TRBJ1-2 once TRBV2 - CASSDRGYGYTF TGTGCCAGCAGTGACCGGGGCTATGGCTACACCTTC
16 TRBJ1-5 - TRBV18 TRBD1 CASSPYSTGWGQPQHF TGTGCCAGCTCACCCTACTCGACAGGGTGGGGTCAGCCCCAGCATTTT
16 TRBJ2-3 - TRBV6-5 - CASSYKAYSSTDTQYF TGTGCCAGCAGTTACAAGGCCTACTCTAGCACAGATACGCAGTATTTT
15 TRBJ2-3 - TRBV18 - CASSPGGARSDTQYF TGTGCCAGCTCACCTGGGGGGGCCAGGTCAGATACGCAGTATTTT
15 TRBJ2-1 - TRBV11-2 - CASSLDGPGRNEQFF TGTGCCAGCAGCTTAGATGGGCCAGGGAGGAATGAGCAGTTCTTC
15 TRBJ2-1 - TRBV5-4 TRBD2 CASSLGREDYNEQFF TGTGCCAGCAGCTTGGGACGGGAGGATTACAATGAGCAGTTCTTC
14 TRBJ2-5 - TRBV29-1 - CSVEFFQGAETQYF TGCAGCGTTGAATTTTTTCAGGGAGCCGAGACCCAGTACTTC
14 TRBJ2-1 - TRBV5-6 TRBD2 CASSLYGRAAEQFF TGTGCCAGCAGCTTGTACGGGAGGGCGGCTGAGCAGTTCTTC
15 TRBJ1-4 few TRBV30 - CAWSPLRATNEKLFF TGTGCCTGGAGTCCCCTAAGAGCAACTAATGAAAAACTGTTTTTT
16 TRBJ2-2 - TRBV28 TRBD2 CASSQPGLGNTGELFF TGTGCCAGCAGCCAACCCGGACTAGGGAATACCGGGGAGCTGTTTTTT
19 TRBJ2-1 - TRBV6-4 TRBD2 CASSATSGRHGGPYNEQFF TGTGCCAGCAGTGCGACTAGCGGGAGGCACGGGGGCCCCTACAATGAGCAGTTCTTC
15 TRBJ2-7 - TRBV11-2 TRBD1 CASSIDRGSSYEQYF TGTGCCAGCAGCATAGACAGGGGGAGCTCCTACGAGCAGTACTTC